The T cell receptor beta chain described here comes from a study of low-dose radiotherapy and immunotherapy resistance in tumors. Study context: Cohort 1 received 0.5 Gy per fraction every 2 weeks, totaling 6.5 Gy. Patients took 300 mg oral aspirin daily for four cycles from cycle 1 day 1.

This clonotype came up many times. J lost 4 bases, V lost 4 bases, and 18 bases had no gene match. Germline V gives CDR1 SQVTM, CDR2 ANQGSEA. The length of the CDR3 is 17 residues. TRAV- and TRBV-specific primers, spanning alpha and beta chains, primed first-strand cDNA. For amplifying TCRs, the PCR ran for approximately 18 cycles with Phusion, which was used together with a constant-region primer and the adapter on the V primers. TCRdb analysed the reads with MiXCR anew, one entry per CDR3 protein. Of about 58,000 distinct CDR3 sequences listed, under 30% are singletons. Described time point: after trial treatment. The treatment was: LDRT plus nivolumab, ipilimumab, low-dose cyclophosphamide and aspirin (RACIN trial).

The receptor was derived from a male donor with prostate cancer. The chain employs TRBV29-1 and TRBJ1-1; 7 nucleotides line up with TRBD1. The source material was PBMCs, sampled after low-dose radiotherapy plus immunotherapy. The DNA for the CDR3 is TGCAGCGTTGCTTTCCCAAGGTTTAGACAGGGTTTCACTGAAGCTTTCTTT. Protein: CSVAFPRFRQGFTEAFF.